This paragraph reports one T cell receptor (beta chain). This record belongs to a study of CDR3 diversity in severe acne. TCRdb independently ran MiXCR on the PCR reads; one entry per CDR3 protein. The sample comprises more than 70,000 distinct CDR3 sequences, roughly half of which are singletons, and around 10% rests with the top ten. The receptor's source is a male donor in good health, serving as a control. Sequencing was performed on blood.

CDR3 DNA: TGTGCCAGCAGCGTAGGAAGGGGAGGACTAGCGGGGACAGCCGAGCAGTACTTC. Translation gives CASSVGRGGLAGTAEQYF. The rearrangement joins TRBV9 to TRBJ2-7; 12 positions match TRBD2. The CDR3 has 18 residues. The V gene end was trimmed by 0 bases and the J gene end by 6 bases; junction bases not matched to a gene: 13. CDR1 SGDLS and CDR2 YYNGEE come from the germline V gene.